This T cell receptor (beta chain) originates from a study of cytomegalovirus exposure and HLA in healthy donors. On the study more broadly: The 90 to 150 validation repertoires, a later analysis reported, used the same platform as the roughly 710 first-cohort repertoires. Regarding the study as a whole: Specific recognition of CMV antigens was confirmed in vitro for a few chains (all CMV-associated). Listed as cytomegalovirus-associated were 170 or so TCR beta chains. Generally TCR sequences proved uncommon, though certain public TCRs appeared in numerous donors.

A remark on this clone: No antigen is known for it.

The data were produced by immunoSEQ multiplex PCR, yet TCRdb's version contains in-frame clones alone and is incomplete. There are about 120,000 clones in the sample; 75% to 90% occur only once, and roughly 1.2% lies in the top ten. Germline V gene data show CDR1 as SNHLY and CDR2 as FYNNEI. V lost 4 bases and J lost 4; bases outside the gene matches: 8. CDR3 length: 17 residues. The receptor's source is a woman aged 18-30 years in good health and CMV-seronegative. The chain combines TRBV2 with TRBJ2-1; TRBD2 matches at 12 bases. Sequencing input: PBMCs. This CDR3 is CASSGTSGIGSYNEQFF. The DNA of the CDR3 is TGTGCCAGCAGTGGGACTAGCGGGATTGGCTCATACAATGAGCAGTTCTTC.